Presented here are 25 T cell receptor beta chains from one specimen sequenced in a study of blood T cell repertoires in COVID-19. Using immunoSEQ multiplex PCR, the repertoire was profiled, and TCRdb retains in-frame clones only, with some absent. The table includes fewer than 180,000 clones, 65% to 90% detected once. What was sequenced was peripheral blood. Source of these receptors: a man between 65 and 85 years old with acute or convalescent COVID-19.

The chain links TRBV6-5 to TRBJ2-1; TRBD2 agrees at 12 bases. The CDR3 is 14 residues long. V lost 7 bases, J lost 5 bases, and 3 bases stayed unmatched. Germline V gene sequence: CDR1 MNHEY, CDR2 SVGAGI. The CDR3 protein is CASKLAGGNNEQFF. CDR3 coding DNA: TGTGCCAGCAAGCTAGCGGGAGGGAACAATGAGCAGTTCTTC.

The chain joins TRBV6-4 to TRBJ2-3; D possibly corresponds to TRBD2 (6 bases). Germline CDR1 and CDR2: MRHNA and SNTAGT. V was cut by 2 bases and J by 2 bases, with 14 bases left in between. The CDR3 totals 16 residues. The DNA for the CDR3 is TGTGCCAGCAGTGACCAACCGGGACTGCCCACAGATACGCAGTATTTT. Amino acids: CASSDQPGLPTDTQYF.

CDR3 nucleotide sequence: TGTGCCAGCAGTTTAGGACTAGCGGGACAAGAGACCCAGTACTTC. This sequence encodes CASSLGLAGQETQYF. This chain uses TRBV28 with TRBJ2-5; 12 bases are shared with TRBD2. V shed 2 bases and J 2 bases; nucleotides not matched to a gene: 0. Germline values: CDR1 MDHEN, CDR2 SYDVKM. The CDR3 runs 15 residues.

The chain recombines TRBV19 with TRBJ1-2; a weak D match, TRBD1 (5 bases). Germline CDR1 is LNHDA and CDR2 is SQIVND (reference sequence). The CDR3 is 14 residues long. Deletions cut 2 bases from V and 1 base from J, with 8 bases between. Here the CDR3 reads CASSIQGGNYGYTF. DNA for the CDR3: TGTGCCAGTAGTATACAGGGAGGTAACTATGGCTACACCTTC.

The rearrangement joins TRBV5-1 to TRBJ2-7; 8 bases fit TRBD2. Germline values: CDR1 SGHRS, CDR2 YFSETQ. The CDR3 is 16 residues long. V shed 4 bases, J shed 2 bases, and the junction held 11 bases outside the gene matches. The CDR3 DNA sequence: TGCGCCAGCAGCGACCTAACGAGCGGGGGAACCTACGAGCAGTACTTC. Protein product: CASSDLTSGGTYEQYF.

The CDR3 DNA follows: TGTGCCAGCAGCTTCCGGACAGGGGGGTTCGAAGCTTTCTTT. Encoded protein: CASSFRTGGFEAFF. The gene calls are TRBV7-2 and TRBJ1-1, with 10 bases that match TRBD1. V lost 3 bases and J lost 8; bases outside the gene matches: 6. CDR1 and CDR2 from the germline V gene are SGHTA and FQGNSA. The CDR3 loop spans 14 amino acids.

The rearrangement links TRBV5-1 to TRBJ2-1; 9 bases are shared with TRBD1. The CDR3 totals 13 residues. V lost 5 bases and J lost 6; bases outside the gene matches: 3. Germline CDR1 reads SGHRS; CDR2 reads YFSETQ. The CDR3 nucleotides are TGCGCCAGCAGGGACAGGGGTGGCAATGAGCAGTTCTTC. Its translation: CASRDRGGNEQFF.

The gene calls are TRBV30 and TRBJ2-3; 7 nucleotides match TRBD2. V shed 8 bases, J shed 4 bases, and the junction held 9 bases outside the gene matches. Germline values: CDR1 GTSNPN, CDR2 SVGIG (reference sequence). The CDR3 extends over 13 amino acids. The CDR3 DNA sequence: TGTGCCCGCGTGGAGGGGAGGGCAGATACGCAGTATTTT. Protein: CARVEGRADTQYF.

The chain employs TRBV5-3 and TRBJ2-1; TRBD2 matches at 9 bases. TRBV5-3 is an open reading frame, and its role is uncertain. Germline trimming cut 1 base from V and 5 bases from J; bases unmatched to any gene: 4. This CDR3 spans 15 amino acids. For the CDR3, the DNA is TGTGCCAGAAGCTTGAAGCGGGAGGCTCACAATGAGCAGTTCTTC. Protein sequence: CARSLKREAHNEQFF.

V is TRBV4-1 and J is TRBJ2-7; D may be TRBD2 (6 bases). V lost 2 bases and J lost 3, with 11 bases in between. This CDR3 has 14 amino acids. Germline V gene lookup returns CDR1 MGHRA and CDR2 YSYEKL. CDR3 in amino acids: CASSQTGTVYEQYF. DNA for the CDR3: TGCGCCAGCAGCCAAACCGGGACTGTCTACGAGCAGTACTTC.

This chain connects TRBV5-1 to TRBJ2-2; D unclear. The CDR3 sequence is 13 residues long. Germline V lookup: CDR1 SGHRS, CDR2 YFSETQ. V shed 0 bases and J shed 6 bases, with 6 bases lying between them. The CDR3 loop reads CASSLDQAGELFF. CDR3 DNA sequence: TGCGCCAGCAGCTTGGACCAGGCCGGGGAGCTGTTTTTT.

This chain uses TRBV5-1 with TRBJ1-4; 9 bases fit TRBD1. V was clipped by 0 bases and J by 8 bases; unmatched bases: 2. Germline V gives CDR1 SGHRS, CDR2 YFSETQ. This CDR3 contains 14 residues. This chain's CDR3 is CASSLGTGDEKLFF. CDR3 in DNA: TGCGCCAGCAGCTTGGGGACAGGGGACGAAAAACTGTTTTTT.

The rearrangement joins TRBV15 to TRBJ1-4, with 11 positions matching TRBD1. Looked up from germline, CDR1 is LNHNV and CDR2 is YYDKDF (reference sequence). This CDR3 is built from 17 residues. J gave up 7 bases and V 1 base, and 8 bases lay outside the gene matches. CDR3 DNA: TGTGCCACCAGCAGAGTCCAGTTAGGGACAGGGGGTGAAAAACTGTTTTTT. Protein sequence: CATSRVQLGTGGEKLFF.

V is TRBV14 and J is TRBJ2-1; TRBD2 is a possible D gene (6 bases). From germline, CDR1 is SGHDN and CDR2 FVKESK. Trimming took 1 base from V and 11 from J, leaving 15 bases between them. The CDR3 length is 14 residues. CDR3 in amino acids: CASSQAGGEIKQFF. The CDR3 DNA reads TGTGCCAGCAGCCAAGCTGGAGGGGAGATTAAGCAGTTCTTC. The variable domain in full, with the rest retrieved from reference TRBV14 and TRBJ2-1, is EAGVTQFPSHSVIEKGQTVTLRCDPISGHDNLYWYRRVMGKEIKFLLHFVKESKQDESGMPNNRFLAERTGGTYSTLKVQPAELEDSGVYFCASSQAGGEIKQFFGPGTRLTVL.

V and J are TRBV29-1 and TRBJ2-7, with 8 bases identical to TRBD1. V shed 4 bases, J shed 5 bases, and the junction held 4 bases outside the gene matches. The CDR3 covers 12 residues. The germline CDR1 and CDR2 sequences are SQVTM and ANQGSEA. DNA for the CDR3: TGCAGCGTTGGCCAGGGGGCGAACGAGCAGTACTTC. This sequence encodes CSVGQGANEQYF.

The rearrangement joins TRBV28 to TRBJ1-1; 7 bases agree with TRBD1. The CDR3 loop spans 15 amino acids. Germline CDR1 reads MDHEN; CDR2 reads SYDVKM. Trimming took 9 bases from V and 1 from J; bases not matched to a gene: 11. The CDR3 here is CASPPRQGRNTEAFF. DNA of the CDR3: TGTGCCAGTCCCCCGCGACAGGGACGGAACACTGAAGCTTTCTTT.

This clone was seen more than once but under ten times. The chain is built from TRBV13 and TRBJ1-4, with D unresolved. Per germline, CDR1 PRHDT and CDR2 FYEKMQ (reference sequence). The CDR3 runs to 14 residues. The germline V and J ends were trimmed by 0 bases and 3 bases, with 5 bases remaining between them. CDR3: CASSLGVANEKLFF. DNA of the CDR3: TGTGCCAGCAGCTTAGGGGTAGCTAATGAAAAACTGTTTTTT. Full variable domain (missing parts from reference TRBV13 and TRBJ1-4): AAGVIQSPRHLIKEKRETATLKCYPIPRHDTVYWYQQGPGQDPQFLISFYEKMQSDKGSIPDRFSAQQFSDYHSELNMSSLELGDSALYFCASSLGVANEKLFFGSGTQLSVL.

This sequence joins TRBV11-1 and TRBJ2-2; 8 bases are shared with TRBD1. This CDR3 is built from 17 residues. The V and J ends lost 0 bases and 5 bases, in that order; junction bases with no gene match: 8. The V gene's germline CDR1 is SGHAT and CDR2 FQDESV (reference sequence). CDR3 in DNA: TGTGCCAGCAGCTTAGCTACCCAGGGGGCGCGGACCGGGGAGCTGTTTTTT. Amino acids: CASSLATQGARTGELFF.

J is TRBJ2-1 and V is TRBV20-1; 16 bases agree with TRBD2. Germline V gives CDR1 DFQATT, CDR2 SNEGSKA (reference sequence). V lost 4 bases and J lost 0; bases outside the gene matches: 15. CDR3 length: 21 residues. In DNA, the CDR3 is TGCAGTGCTACTGAAACTTTGGGACTAGCGGGAGGGGGTAGCTCCTACAATGAGCAGTTCTTC. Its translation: CSATETLGLAGGGSSYNEQFF.

CDR3 sequence reads: CASSPNSGTQETQYF. The CDR3, as DNA: TGTGCCAGCTCACCTAATAGCGGGACGCAAGAGACCCAGTACTTC. V and J are TRBV18 and TRBJ2-5, with TRBD2 identical over 8 bases. The CDR3 consists of 15 residues. CDR1 is KGHSH and CDR2 is LQKENI in the germline V gene. With V trimmed by 3 bases and J by 2 bases, 5 bases remained unmatched.

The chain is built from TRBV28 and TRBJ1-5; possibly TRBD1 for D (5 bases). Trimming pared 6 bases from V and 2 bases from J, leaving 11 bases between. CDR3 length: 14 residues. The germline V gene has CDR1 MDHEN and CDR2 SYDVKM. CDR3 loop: CASSRGDGNQPQHF. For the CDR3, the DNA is TGTGCCAGCAGCCGGGGGGACGGCAATCAGCCCCAGCATTTT. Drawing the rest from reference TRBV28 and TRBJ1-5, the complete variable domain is DVKVTQSSRYLVKRTGEKVFLECVQDMDHENMFWYRQDPGLGLRLIYFSYDVKMKEKGDIPEGYSVSREKKERFSLILESASTNQTSMYLCASSRGDGNQPQHFGDGTRLSIL.

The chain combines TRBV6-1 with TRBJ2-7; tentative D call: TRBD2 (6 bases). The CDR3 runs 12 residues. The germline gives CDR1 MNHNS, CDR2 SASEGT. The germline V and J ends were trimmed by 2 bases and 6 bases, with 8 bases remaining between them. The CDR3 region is CASSEIGGEQYF. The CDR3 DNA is TGTGCCAGCAGTGAAATCGGGGGCGAGCAGTACTTC.

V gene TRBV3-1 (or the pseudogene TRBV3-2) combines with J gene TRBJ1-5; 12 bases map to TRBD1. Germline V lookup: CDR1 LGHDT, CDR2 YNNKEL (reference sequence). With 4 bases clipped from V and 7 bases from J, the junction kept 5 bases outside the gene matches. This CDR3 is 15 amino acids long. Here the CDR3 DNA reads TGTGCCAGCAGCCTGGGACAGGGGGCGTCACAGCCCCAGCATTTT. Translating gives CASSLGQGASQPQHF.

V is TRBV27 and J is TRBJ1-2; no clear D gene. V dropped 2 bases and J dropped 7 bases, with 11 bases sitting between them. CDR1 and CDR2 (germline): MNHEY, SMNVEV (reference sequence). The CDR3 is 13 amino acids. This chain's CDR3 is CASSLSGFGGYTF. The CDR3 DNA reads TGTGCCAGCAGTTTAAGCGGTTTTGGTGGCTACACCTTC.

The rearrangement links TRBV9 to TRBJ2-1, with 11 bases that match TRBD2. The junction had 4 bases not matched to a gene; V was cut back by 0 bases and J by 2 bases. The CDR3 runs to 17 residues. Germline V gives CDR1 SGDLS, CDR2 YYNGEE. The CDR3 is CASSVDLAGGTYNEQFF. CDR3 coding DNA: TGTGCCAGCAGCGTAGATCTAGCGGGAGGCACCTACAATGAGCAGTTCTTC. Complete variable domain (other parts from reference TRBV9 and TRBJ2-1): DSGVTQTPKHLITATGQRVTLRCSPRSGDLSVYWYQQSLDQGLQFLIQYYNGEERAKGNILERFSAQQFPDLHSELNLSSLELGDSALYFCASSVDLAGGTYNEQFFGPGTRLTVL.